The clone carrying this T cell receptor (beta chain) was counted a single time. The antigen remains undetermined. It was healthy bone marrow donors who served as donors. It was with 60 Vbeta and 13 Jbeta primers that the PCR ran. The table came from immunoSEQ multiplex PCR; TCRdb's copy has only in-frame clones and leaves some out. This repertoire shows 220,000 or so clones, 70% to 85% found once; its top ten account for about 1.7%. The data stem from a study of cytomegalovirus exposure and HLA in healthy donors. Study conclusions and caveats: Productive rates of about 87% or about 30% were seen for most TCR beta V segments in an earlier analysis.

The sequenced material came from PBMCs. The origin of this receptor is a man aged 45-65 years in good health and CMV-seronegative.

The CDR3: CASTPTRGESHEQYF. CDR3 nucleotides: TGTGCCAGCACCCCCACCAGGGGGGAAAGCCACGAGCAGTACTTC. The chain uses TRBV28 and TRBJ2-7; perhaps TRBD1 as D (7 bases). The ends were cut back, 7 bases at V and 5 bases at J, with 21 bases in the middle. The CDR3 totals 15 residues. The germline CDR1 and CDR2 sequences are MDHEN and SYDVKM. Together with reference TRBV28 and TRBJ2-7, the CDR3 gives the full variable domain: DVKVTQSSRYLVKRTGEKVFLECVQDMDHENMFWYRQDPGLGLRLIYFSYDVKMKEKGDIPEGYSVSREKKERFSLILESASTNQTSMYLCASTPTRGESHEQYFGPGTRLTVT.